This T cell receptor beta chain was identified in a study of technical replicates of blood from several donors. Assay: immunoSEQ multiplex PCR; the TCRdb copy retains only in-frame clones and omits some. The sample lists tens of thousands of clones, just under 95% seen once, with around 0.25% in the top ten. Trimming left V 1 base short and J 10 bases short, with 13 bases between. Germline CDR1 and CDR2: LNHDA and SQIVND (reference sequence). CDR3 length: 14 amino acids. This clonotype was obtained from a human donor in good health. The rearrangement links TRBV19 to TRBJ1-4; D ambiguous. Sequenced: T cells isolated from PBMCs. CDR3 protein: CASSIAFASGKLFF. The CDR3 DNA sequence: TGTGCCAGTAGTATAGCCTTCGCGAGTGGAAAACTGTTTTTT. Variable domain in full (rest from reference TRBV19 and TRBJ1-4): DGGITQSPKYLFRKEGQNVTLSCEQNLNHDAMYWYRQDPGQGLRLIYYSQIVNDFQKGDIAEGYSVSREKKESFPLTVTSAQKNPTAFYLCASSIAFASGKLFFGSGTQLSVL.